The 20 T cell receptor beta chains presented below share a single source sample, sequenced in a study of shared clonotypes between healthy human individuals. Only in-frame clones appear in the TCRdb table, and some are missing; sequencing was by immunoSEQ multiplex PCR. The table shows some 2,400,000 clones, with approximately 94% occurring only once. Sequencing used naive CD4+ T cells sorted from blood. The subset denotes: CD45RA+ positively selected. The receptors stem from a man aged 18 to 30 in good health.

This sequence joins TRBV4-1 and TRBJ2-1; D gene uncertain. The CDR3 runs 17 residues. Germline V gives CDR1 MGHRA, CDR2 YSYEKL. The V end lost 1 base, the J end lost 2 bases, and 15 bases lay between the germline ends. CDR3 sequence: CASSQGSGRDPYNEQFF. The CDR3, as DNA: TGCGCCAGCAGCCAAGGGTCTGGTCGCGACCCCTACAATGAGCAGTTCTTC.

The CDR3 sequence is CASSDWTGGETQYF. For the CDR3, the DNA is TGTGCCAGCAGTGACTGGACAGGCGGAGAGACCCAGTACTTC. This chain connects TRBV2 to TRBJ2-5, with TRBD1 identical over 7 bases. The CDR3 consists of 14 residues. The germline V gene has CDR1 SNHLY and CDR2 FYNNEI. The V gene end was trimmed by 3 bases and the J gene end by 4 bases; junction bases not matched to a gene: 5.

The CDR3 spells CASSSGPLRRYF. In DNA form, the CDR3 reads TGTGCCAGCAGCTCCGGCCCCCTTCGTAGGTACTTC. The rearrangement links TRBV2 to TRBJ2-7; D gene ambiguous. V was clipped by 6 bases and J by 12 bases, with 18 bases between them. The CDR3 is made up of 12 amino acids. Per the germline V gene, CDR1 is SNHLY and CDR2 is FYNNEI.

The J gene is TRBJ2-7, the V gene TRBV5-6; TRBD1 agrees at 9 bases. Germline lookup yields CDR1 SGHDT and CDR2 YYEEEE. The ends lost 4 bases at V and 4 bases at J; junction bases unmatched: 6. This CDR3 comprises 14 residues. CDR3 protein: CASSQGQGVYEQYF. The DNA for the CDR3 is TGTGCCAGCAGCCAGGGACAGGGCGTGTACGAGCAGTACTTC.

This clone was counted a single time. Written as DNA, the CDR3 is TGTGCCAGCATCCCAGGACAGGGTAGGCAGCCCCAGCATTTT. Translation gives CASIPGQGRQPQHF. The rearrangement uses TRBV6-6 and TRBJ1-5; 8 bases fit TRBD1. The CDR3 has 14 residues. The germline V gene encodes CDR1 MNHNY and CDR2 SVGAGI (reference sequence). Unmatched junction bases numbered 9, after V lost 7 bases and J lost 7 bases.

In this sample, this clone turned up once. The chain carries TRBV27 and TRBJ2-6; D call uncertain. Trimming pared 8 bases from V and 2 bases from J, leaving 16 bases between. Germline V gene data show CDR1 as MNHEY and CDR2 as SMNVEV (reference sequence). This CDR3 region has 16 residues. CDR3 residues: CASSIISSAGANVLTF. The CDR3 DNA sequence: TGTGCCAGCTCAATTATCAGTTCGGCTGGGGCCAACGTCCTGACTTTC.

The rearrangement links TRBV6-5 to TRBJ2-3; 8 nucleotides agree with TRBD1. The CDR3 is 15 residues long. CDR1 is MNHEY, CDR2 SVGAGI, per germline. Germline trimming cut 7 bases from V and 2 bases from J; bases unmatched to any gene: 8. The chain's CDR3 is CASKPGQVFTDTQYF. The DNA of the CDR3 is TGTGCCAGCAAGCCGGGACAGGTATTCACAGATACGCAGTATTTT.

The chain couples TRBV25-1 to TRBJ1-2; unclear D gene. Germline CDR1 MGHDK, CDR2 SYGVNS. The V gene lost 7 bases and the J gene lost 6 bases, with 15 bases spanning the gap. The CDR3 covers 13 residues. The CDR3 DNA is TGTGCCAGCACCCCCTTTGGCAGTCATGGCTACACCTTC. It translates to CASTPFGSHGYTF.

The V call is TRBV4-3, the J call TRBJ2-4, with TRBD1 matching 10 bases. From germline, CDR1 is LGHNA and CDR2 YSLEER. This CDR3 is built from 16 residues. The V segment lost 5 bases and the J segment 7 bases; nucleotides outside the gene matches: 11. The CDR3 here is CASSSGVGTGANIQYF. DNA of the CDR3: TGCGCCAGCAGCTCGGGGGTTGGGACAGGGGCCAACATTCAGTACTTC.

The gene calls are TRBV7-6 and TRBJ1-1, with 7 bases lining up with TRBD1. The ends lost 1 base at V and 0 bases at J; junction bases unmatched: 5. The CDR3 length is 16 residues. Per the germline V gene, CDR1 is SGHVS and CDR2 is FNYEAQ. The CDR3: CASSLGQGPMNTEAFF. CDR3 DNA sequence: TGTGCCAGCAGCTTAGGACAGGGCCCTATGAACACTGAAGCTTTCTTT. Supplemented by reference TRBV7-6 and TRBJ1-1, the full variable domain reads GAGVSQSPRYKVTKRGQDVALRCDPISGHVSLYWYRQALGQGPEFLTYFNYEAQQDKSGLPNDRFSAERPEGSISTLTIQRTEQRDSAMYRCASSLGQGPMNTEAFFGQGTRLTVV.

The gene calls are TRBV6-5 and TRBJ1-5, with D maybe TRBD1 (5 bases). The CDR3 contains 15 residues. From germline, CDR1 is MNHEY and CDR2 SVGAGI. The ends were cut back, 4 bases at V and 1 base at J, with 11 bases in the middle. Here the CDR3 reads CASSSRVGSNQPQHF. The DNA for the CDR3 is TGTGCCAGCAGTTCCAGGGTCGGAAGCAATCAGCCCCAGCATTTT.

The V gene is TRBV10-2, the J gene TRBJ2-3; D possibly corresponds to TRBD1 (5 bases). CDR1 is WSHSY, CDR2 SAAADI, per germline. V lost 6 bases and J lost 2, with 12 bases in between. CDR3 length: 14 amino acids. The CDR3 sequence is CASSFRQITDTQYF. CDR3 bases: TGCGCCAGCAGCTTCAGACAGATCACAGATACGCAGTATTTT.

This sequence joins TRBV5-1 and TRBJ2-3, with D uncertain. The V gene's germline CDR1 is SGHRS and CDR2 YFSETQ. V lost 4 bases, J lost 5 bases, and 17 bases lay in between. This CDR3 spans 15 amino acids. This chain's CDR3 is CASSPRRSLQDTQYF. DNA of the CDR3: TGCGCCAGCAGCCCGAGACGGTCCCTCCAAGATACGCAGTATTTT.

This rearrangement joins TRBV13 to TRBJ1-4; tentative D call: TRBD1 (5 bases). Germline values: CDR1 PRHDT, CDR2 FYEKMQ (reference sequence). There are 14 residues in the CDR3. Trimming took 3 bases from V and 5 from J, leaving 10 bases between them. In DNA, the CDR3 is TGTGCCAGCAGCTTCCGTCAGGGAAATGAAAAACTGTTTTTT. The encoded protein is CASSFRQGNEKLFF. Looking up the rest from reference TRBV13 and TRBJ1-4 gives the full variable domain: AAGVIQSPRHLIKEKRETATLKCYPIPRHDTVYWYQQGPGQDPQFLISFYEKMQSDKGSIPDRFSAQQFSDYHSELNMSSLELGDSALYFCASSFRQGNEKLFFGSGTQLSVL.

The CDR3 sequence: CASSLGGGKYNEQFF. Written as DNA, the CDR3 is TGTGCCAGCAGCTTAGGCGGGGGGAAGTACAATGAGCAGTTCTTC. The chain links TRBV11-2 to TRBJ2-1, with TRBD2 identical over 8 bases. Trimming removed 1 base from V and 4 bases from J; junction bases left unmatched: 3. The germline V gene has CDR1 SGHAT and CDR2 FQNNGV. The CDR3 loop spans 15 amino acids.

The V gene is TRBV7-2, the J gene TRBJ2-2; the D is unclear. V lost 5 bases and J 5 bases, leaving 12 bases between the germline ends. This CDR3 is 14 amino acids long. The V gene's germline CDR1 is SGHTA and CDR2 FQGNSA. This CDR3 is CASSPPVRTGELFF. The CDR3 bases are TGTGCCAGCAGCCCGCCCGTCCGAACCGGGGAGCTGTTTTTT.

CDR3 residues: CALGDSYEQYF. In nucleotides, the CDR3 is TGTGCCTTGGGGGACTCCTACGAGCAGTACTTC. The chain links TRBV7-9 to TRBJ2-7; either TRBD1 or TRBD2 may fit D (5 bases each). CDR1 SEHNR and CDR2 FQNEAQ come from the germline V gene (reference sequence). This CDR3 has 11 residues. V was cut by 11 bases and J by 0 bases, with 8 bases left in between.

The chain carries TRBV6-6 and TRBJ2-6; D might be TRBD2 (6 bases). V was pared by 0 bases and J by 4 bases, with 10 bases between. CDR1 and CDR2 (germline): MNHNY, SVGAGI (reference sequence). The CDR3 sequence is 16 residues long. The CDR3 reads CASSYSGGSGANVLTF. The CDR3, as DNA: TGTGCCAGCAGTTACTCGGGAGGTTCCGGGGCCAACGTCCTGACTTTC.

This chain links TRBV7-2 with TRBJ1-5; D possibly corresponds to TRBD1 (6 bases). CDR3 size: 15 residues. Trimming left V 4 bases short and J 3 bases short, with 13 bases between. The germline CDR1 and CDR2 sequences are SGHTA and FQGNSA. As DNA, the CDR3 is TGTGCCAGCAGCTCGACGACAGGCTACAATCAGCCCCAGCATTTT. Its protein product is CASSSTTGYNQPQHF.

The chain is built from TRBV28 and TRBJ1-2, with D uncertain. The germline gives CDR1 MDHEN, CDR2 SYDVKM. V lost 0 bases, J lost 3 bases, and 5 bases lay in between. This CDR3 is 13 amino acids long. The CDR3, as DNA: TGTGCCAGCAGTTTATGGGGTGACTATGGCTACACCTTC. The encoded protein is CASSLWGDYGYTF.